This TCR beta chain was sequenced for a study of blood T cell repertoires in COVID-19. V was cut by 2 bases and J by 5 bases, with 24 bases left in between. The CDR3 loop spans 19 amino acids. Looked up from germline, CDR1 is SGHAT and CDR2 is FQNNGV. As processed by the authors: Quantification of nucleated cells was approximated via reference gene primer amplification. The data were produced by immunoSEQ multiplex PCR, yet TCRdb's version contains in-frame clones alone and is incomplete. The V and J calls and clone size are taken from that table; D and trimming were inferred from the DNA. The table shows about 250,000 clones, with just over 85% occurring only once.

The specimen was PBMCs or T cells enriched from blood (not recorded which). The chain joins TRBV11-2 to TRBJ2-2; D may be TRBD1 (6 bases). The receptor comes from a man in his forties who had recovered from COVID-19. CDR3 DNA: TGTGCCAGCAGCTTAAAAGGGTTCGGGCAGGGGCTTCGAACCGGGGAGCTGTTTTTT. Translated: CASSLKGFGQGLRTGELFF.